This T cell receptor beta chain is from a study of blood T cell repertoires in COVID-19. Study information: PBMCs, B-cell-depleted T cells, or T cells were the source of the cDNA or gDNA that made up the material.

Germline lookup yields CDR1 MNHEY and CDR2 SMNVEV (reference sequence). The V and J ends lost 4 bases and 1 base, in that order; junction bases with no gene match: 4. This CDR3 is 17 amino acids long. Original processing notes: The assay estimated nucleated cells by amplifying reference gene primers. Method: immunoSEQ multiplex PCR; TCRdb's copy keeps in-frame clones and lacks some. D and trimming were read from the DNA, whereas the V and J calls and clone size are those reported in that table. The data show 250,000 to 300,000 clones, 85% to 90% seen once. The V gene is TRBV27, the J gene TRBJ2-6; 10 bases fit TRBD2. Sample: peripheral blood. This receptor was identified in a woman in her forties or fifties with COVID-19, enrolled during active disease. The CDR3 spells CASSWSGRVSGANVLTF. As DNA, the CDR3 is TGTGCCAGCAGTTGGAGCGGGAGGGTTTCTGGGGCCAACGTCCTGACTTTC.